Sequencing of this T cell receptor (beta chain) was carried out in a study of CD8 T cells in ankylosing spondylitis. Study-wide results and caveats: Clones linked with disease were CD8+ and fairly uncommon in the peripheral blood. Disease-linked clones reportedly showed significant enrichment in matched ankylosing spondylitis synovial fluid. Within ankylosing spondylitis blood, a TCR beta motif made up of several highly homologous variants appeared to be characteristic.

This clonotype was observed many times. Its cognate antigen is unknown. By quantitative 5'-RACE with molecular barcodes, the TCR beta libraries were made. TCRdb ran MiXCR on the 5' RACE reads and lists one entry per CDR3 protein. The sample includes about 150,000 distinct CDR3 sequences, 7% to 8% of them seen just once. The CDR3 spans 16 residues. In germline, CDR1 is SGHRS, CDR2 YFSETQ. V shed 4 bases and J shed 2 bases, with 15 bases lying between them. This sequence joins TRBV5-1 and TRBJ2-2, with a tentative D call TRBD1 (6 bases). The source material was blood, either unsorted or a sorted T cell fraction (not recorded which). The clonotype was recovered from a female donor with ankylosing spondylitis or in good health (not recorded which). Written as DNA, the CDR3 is TGCGCCAGCAGCCGTATATCAGGGGCTAACACCGGGGAGCTGTTTTTT. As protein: CASSRISGANTGELFF.